This is a list of T cell receptor beta chains from one sample in a study of Graves' ophthalmopathy and Graves' hyperthyroidism. TCRdb independently ran MiXCR on the multiplex PCR reads; one entry per CDR3 protein. Counted here are 350,000 to 450,000 distinct CDR3 sequences, around 16% occurring once; the ten biggest clones make up roughly 1.5%. Sequencing used peripheral blood. The receptors were sampled from a woman younger than 35 with Graves' ophthalmopathy. CDR3s include the opening cysteine and the closing phenylalanine or tryptophan.

TRBJ1-2 TRBV12-3/TRBV12-4 CASSLGDSPSDGYTF
TRBJ2-2 TRBV6-1 CASRWTSGRGGELFF
TRBJ2-5 TRBV20-1 CSAIAGVGETQYF
TRBJ1-6 TRBV20-1 CSARQNSYNSPLHF
TRBJ2-7 TRBV30 CAWSKGQAFYEQYF
TRBJ2-7 TRBV9 CASSAGQEQYF
TRBJ2-7 TRBV6-1 CASVHSLEIYEQYF
TRBJ2-7 TRBV12-3/TRBV12-4 CASSSGTSGYNEQYF
TRBJ1-5 TRBV6-1 CASSEEGSYQPQHF
TRBJ1-1 TRBV7-8 CASSLIAGDTEAFF
TRBJ1-2 TRBV7-9 CASSLMGQYYGYTF
TRBJ1-1 TRBV6-5 CASSYDVKSTEAFF
TRBJ2-7 TRBV28 CASRTRVYEQYF
TRBJ1-2 TRBV18 CASSPPMQFNYGYTF
TRBJ1-1 TRBV19 CASLQGTEAFF
TRBJ2-6 TRBV6-9 CASTYSLGPGETLLSGANVLTF
TRBJ2-5 TRBV6-5 CASSPGTGTQYF
TRBJ2-2 TRBV20-1 CSARKSGGALTGELFF
TRBJ2-2 TRBV12-5 CASAREHGQGYTGELFF
TRBJ1-1 TRBV30 CAWSVPEGQGDKAFF
TRBJ2-2 TRBV2 CASSESQVTGELFF
TRBJ2-2 TRBV24-1 CATKGHANTGELFF
TRBJ2-3 TRBV29-1 CSVAAGVRDTQYF
TRBJ1-2 TRBV12-3/TRBV12-4 CASSTGTQLYGYTF
TRBJ2-7 TRBV28 CASSIPGQGKQYF
TRBJ2-2 TRBV7-3 CASSPGVAGELFF
TRBJ1-1 TRBV10-3 CAISESSPPEAFF
TRBJ2-3 TRBV6-2/TRBV6-3 CASSYPRADTQYF
TRBJ1-5 TRBV27 CASGAFENQPQHF
TRBJ1-6 TRBV4-3 CASSHVRLGYNSPLHF
TRBJ2-5 TRBV11-2 CASSPLEAAGNGETQYF
TRBJ2-6 TRBV30 CAWSATSSGANVLTF
TRBJ2-5 TRBV6-6 CASTKSTGNQETQYF
TRBJ2-7 TRBV20-1 CSAESRESNEQYF
TRBJ2-2 TRBV29-1 CSVESGTGELFF
TRBJ2-2 TRBV18 CASSPEAGLFF
TRBJ2-7 TRBV28 CASSTSKTGSRYEQYF
TRBJ1-3 TRBV11-2 CASSLGGQGISGNTIYF
TRBJ1-6 TRBV20-1 CSAREFRNNPPLHF
TRBJ1-2 TRBV27 CASSLVSTGRGVDGYTF
TRBJ2-5 TRBV28 CASSTTLTSGEYF
TRBJ1-5 TRBV4-1 CASSQALGAEFNQPQHF
TRBJ2-2 TRBV6-2/TRBV6-3 CASSPLGSEQGNTGELFF
TRBJ1-2 TRBV12-3/TRBV12-4 CASSFVYGYTF
TRBJ1-3 TRBV7-2 CASSHLGITAGNTIYF
TRBJ1-3 TRBV10-2 CASSDRVSGNTIYF